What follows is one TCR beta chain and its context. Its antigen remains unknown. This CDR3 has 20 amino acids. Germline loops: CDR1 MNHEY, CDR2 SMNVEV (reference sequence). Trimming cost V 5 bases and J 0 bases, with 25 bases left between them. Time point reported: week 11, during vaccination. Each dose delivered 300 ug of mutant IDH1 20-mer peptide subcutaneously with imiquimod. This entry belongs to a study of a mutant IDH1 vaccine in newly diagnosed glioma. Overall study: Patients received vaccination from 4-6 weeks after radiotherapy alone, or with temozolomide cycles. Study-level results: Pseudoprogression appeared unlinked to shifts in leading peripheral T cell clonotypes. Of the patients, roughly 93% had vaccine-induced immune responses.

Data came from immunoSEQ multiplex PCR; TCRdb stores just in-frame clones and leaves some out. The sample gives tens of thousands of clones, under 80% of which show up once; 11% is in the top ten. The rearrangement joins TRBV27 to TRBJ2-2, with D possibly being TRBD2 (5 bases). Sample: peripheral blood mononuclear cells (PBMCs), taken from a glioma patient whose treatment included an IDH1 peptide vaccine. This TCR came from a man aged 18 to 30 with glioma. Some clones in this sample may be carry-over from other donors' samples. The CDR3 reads CASSPSFVYGGESNTGELFF. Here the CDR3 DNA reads TGTGCCAGCAGTCCTTCCTTTGTTTATGGAGGAGAGTCGAACACCGGGGAGCTGTTTTTT.